This T cell receptor beta chain derives from a study of early T cells in non-severe SARS-CoV-2 infection. Study as a whole: Bulk RNA taken from unsorted whole blood was sequenced, leaving chains unpaired. Study findings and constraints: Reliance on VDJdb matching favored anti-spike CD8 responses; private and CD4 specificities were missed.

Individual cDNA molecules were tagged with unique molecular identifiers, the study reported. Via MiXCR, TCRdb re-called the 5' RACE reads, giving one row per CDR3 protein. The sample gives tens of thousands of distinct CDR3 sequences, 16% of which show up once; just over 5% is in the top ten. Comment on this clonotype: Antigen specificity is unknown.

This CDR3 region has 14 residues. The germline V and J ends were trimmed by 4 bases and 4 bases, with 11 bases remaining between them. Looked up from germline, CDR1 is SGDLS and CDR2 is YYNGEE. The material sequenced was whole blood, taken at baseline. This chain links TRBV9 with TRBJ2-2, with D tentatively TRBD2 (5 bases). The sequence was obtained from an adult who was a healthcare worker with PCR-confirmed SARS-CoV-2 infection or an uninfected control (not recorded which). The CDR3 coding sequence is TGTGCCAGCAGCCCCCAGCGGTCCACCGGGGAGCTGTTTTTT. It is translated as CASSPQRSTGELFF.